Presented here are 19 T cell receptor beta chains from one specimen sequenced in a study of cytomegalovirus exposure and HLA in healthy donors. Primers included in the PCR were 60 Vbeta and 13 Jbeta primers. The data were produced by immunoSEQ multiplex PCR, yet TCRdb's version contains in-frame clones alone and is incomplete. In total, the table holds 50,000 to 70,000 clones. What was sequenced was PBMCs. The receptors were sampled from a young woman in good health and CMV-seronegative.

The chain couples TRBV6-5 to TRBJ2-2; 12 bases fit TRBD2. The CDR3 sequence is 16 residues long. After removal of 0 bases from V and 4 bases from J, the junction contained 0 bases not matched to a gene. The germline V gene has CDR1 MNHEY and CDR2 SVGAGI. CDR3 nucleotide sequence: TGTGCCAGCAGTTACTCGACTAGCGGGGGCACCGGGGAGCTGTTTTTT. Protein product: CASSYSTSGGTGELFF.

This chain connects TRBV7-9 to TRBJ2-7, with TRBD2 matching over 10 bases. V gave up 5 bases and J gave up 2 bases; unmatched junction bases: 6. Germline V gene data show CDR1 as SEHNR and CDR2 as FQNEAQ (reference sequence). The CDR3 has 15 residues. The CDR3 bases are TGTGCCAGCAGCCCTACTAGCGGGAAGACCTACGAGCAGTACTTC. Protein: CASSPTSGKTYEQYF.

The V call is TRBV30, the J call TRBJ2-4; the match to TRBD2 covers 7 bases. The CDR3 sequence is 13 residues long. CDR1 is GTSNPN and CDR2 is SVGIG in the germline V gene (reference sequence). Unmatched junction bases numbered 6, after V lost 0 bases and J lost 10 bases. In DNA, the CDR3 is TGTGCCTGGAGTGTAGGCGGGAGTGGGATTCAGTACTTC. It codes for CAWSVGGSGIQYF.

This chain joins TRBV6-6 and TRBJ1-1; TRBD1 matches 10 bases. After removal of 5 bases from V and 3 bases from J, the junction contained 3 bases not matched to a gene. This CDR3 has 14 residues. CDR1 is MNHNY and CDR2 is SVGAGI in the germline V gene (reference sequence). CDR3 DNA sequence: TGTGCCAGCAGTCGGGACAGGGGAGACACTGAAGCTTTCTTT. Translated, it gives CASSRDRGDTEAFF.

The chain carries TRBV6-5 and TRBJ1-2; TRBD1 matches at 8 bases. V dropped 6 bases and J dropped 0; count of bases not matched to a gene: 6. The CDR3 runs to 15 residues. Germline loops: CDR1 MNHEY, CDR2 SVGAGI. CDR3 loop: CASRVPGGPNYGYTF. The CDR3 nucleotides read TGTGCCAGCAGGGTACCAGGGGGCCCTAACTATGGCTACACCTTC.

The V gene is TRBV7-8, the J gene TRBJ2-7; 8 bases map to TRBD1. Germline V gene data show CDR1 as SGHVS and CDR2 as FQNEAQ. V was pared by 5 bases and J by 4 bases, with 4 bases of the junction left unmatched. The CDR3 runs 13 residues. The chain's CDR3 is CASSRGQGYEQYF. In DNA, the CDR3 is TGTGCCAGCAGCCGTGGACAGGGATACGAGCAGTACTTC.

The chain recombines TRBV30 with TRBJ1-2; weak D call: TRBD1 (5 bases). CDR1 and CDR2 from the germline V gene are GTSNPN and SVGIG (reference sequence). The length of the CDR3 is 12 residues. Deletions cut 0 bases from V and 7 bases from J, with 9 bases between. CDR3 coding DNA: TGTGCCTGGAGTGTAAATGGGGCTGGCTACACCTTC. Protein product: CAWSVNGAGYTF.

The chain recombines TRBV29-1 with TRBJ2-3; 13 positions agree with TRBD2. Germline loops: CDR1 SQVTM, CDR2 ANQGSEA. V trimming: 5 bases; J trimming: 4 bases; junction bases outside the gene matches: 9. The CDR3 covers 16 residues. This chain's CDR3 is CSVLRTSGRKADTQYF. CDR3 nucleotide sequence: TGCAGCGTTTTGAGGACTAGCGGGAGAAAGGCAGATACGCAGTATTTT.

The rearrangement links TRBV27 to TRBJ2-5, with 9 bases matching TRBD1. The trim removed 6 bases at V and 4 bases at J, leaving 6 bases unmatched. CDR1 MNHEY and CDR2 SMNVEV come from the germline V gene (reference sequence). This CDR3 has 14 residues. CDR3 bases: TGTGCCAGCAGCTATGGGACAGGGAGAGAGACCCAGTACTTC. Translated: CASSYGTGRETQYF.

The rearrangement links TRBV5-1 to TRBJ1-6, with TRBD1 matching over 9 bases. This CDR3 is built from 15 residues. CDR1 and CDR2 from the germline V gene are SGHRS and YFSETQ. The junction had 4 bases not matched to a gene; V was cut back by 2 bases and J by 7 bases. CDR3 in DNA: TGCGCCAGCAGCTTCACCGGACAGGGGAATTCACCCCTCCACTTT. It is translated as CASSFTGQGNSPLHF. Filled out from reference TRBV5-1 and TRBJ1-6, the complete variable domain reads KAGVTQTPRYLIKTRGQQVTLSCSPISGHRSVSWYQQTPGQGLQFLFEYFSETQRNKGNFPGRFSGRQFSNSRSEMNVSTLELGDSALYLCASSFTGQGNSPLHFGNGTRLTVT.

The rearrangement joins TRBV5-6 to TRBJ1-1; no definite D call. Germline V gene data show CDR1 as SGHDT and CDR2 as YYEEEE. This CDR3 region has 13 residues. Trimming left V 4 bases short and J 5 bases short, with 12 bases between. In nucleotides, the CDR3 is TGTGCCAGCAGCATATCTGGGAGGACTGAAGCTTTCTTT. Translation gives CASSISGRTEAFF.

This chain uses TRBV6-1 with TRBJ2-2; D is unclear. The CDR3 runs to 13 residues. V gave up 3 bases and J gave up 4 bases, with 6 bases separating them. From germline, CDR1 is MNHNS and CDR2 SASEGT. The CDR3 region has the DNA TGTGCCAGCAGTGAGACGGGCACCGGGGAGCTGTTTTTT. Translating it yields CASSETGTGELFF.

J is TRBJ2-7 and V is TRBV6-5; perhaps TRBD2 as D (5 bases). V gave up 6 bases and J gave up 8 bases, with 11 bases separating them. The germline gives CDR1 MNHEY, CDR2 SVGAGI. This CDR3 has 11 residues. The CDR3 DNA reads as TGTGCCAGCAGGGACTCGGGTAAGCAGTACTTC. As protein: CASRDSGKQYF.

V usage is TRBV18 and J usage is TRBJ2-2, with 10 bases lining up with TRBD2. This CDR3 spans 16 amino acids. CDR1 and CDR2 from the germline V gene are KGHSH and LQKENI. Trimming removed 2 bases from V and 5 bases from J; junction bases left unmatched: 5. The CDR3 DNA sequence: TGTGCCAGCTCACCAGATCTAGCGGGAGTAACCGGGGAGCTGTTTTTT. Translated: CASSPDLAGVTGELFF. Complete variable domain (other parts from reference TRBV18 and TRBJ2-2): NAGVMQNPRHLVRRRGQEARLRCSPMKGHSHVYWYRQLPEEGLKFMVYLQKENIIDESGMPKERFSAEFPKEGPSILRIQQVVRGDSAAYFCASSPDLAGVTGELFFGEGSRLTVL.

In regard to this clone: At one end, the junction sequence differs from germline, possibly due to a read error. The chain joins TRBV7-2 to TRBJ2-7, with 10 bases that match TRBD1. This CDR3 is 14 amino acids long. The V gene's germline CDR1 is SGHTA and CDR2 FQGNSA. This CDR3 reads CASSTRQGAYEQYF. Written as DNA, the CDR3 is TGTGCCAGCAGCACGCGACAGGGGGCCTACGAACAGTACTTC.

The chain employs TRBV18 and TRBJ2-7, with TRBD1 matching over 8 bases. V lost 3 bases, J lost 3 bases, and 1 base stayed unmatched. Germline CDR1 is KGHSH and CDR2 is LQKENI. This CDR3 contains 13 residues. The DNA for the CDR3 is TGTGCCAGCTCACCTGGGACAGGCTACGAGCAGTACTTC. As protein: CASSPGTGYEQYF. The whole variable domain, remainder taken from reference TRBV18 and TRBJ2-7, is NAGVMQNPRHLVRRRGQEARLRCSPMKGHSHVYWYRQLPEEGLKFMVYLQKENIIDESGMPKERFSAEFPKEGPSILRIQQVVRGDSAAYFCASSPGTGYEQYFGPGTRLTVT.

The V gene is TRBV5-1, the J gene TRBJ1-2, with a weak D call TRBD1 (5 bases). This CDR3 has 13 amino acids. V gave up 6 bases and J gave up 4 bases, with 13 bases separating them. Germline CDR1 reads SGHRS; CDR2 reads YFSETQ. The CDR3 here is CASTLTGSYGYTF. DNA for the CDR3: TGCGCCAGCACCCTAACAGGCTCCTATGGCTACACCTTC.

This rearrangement joins TRBV6-1 to TRBJ2-7; 7 positions match TRBD2. CDR1 is MNHNS and CDR2 is SASEGT in the germline V gene. Trimming cost V 3 bases and J 3 bases; bases outside gene matches: 8. There are 15 residues in the CDR3. The CDR3 DNA reads as TGTGCCAGCAGTGAGCTTTCGGGGACTAACTACGAGCAGTACTTC. It is translated as CASSELSGTNYEQYF.

The chain is built from TRBV5-6 and TRBJ1-2; 11 bases map to TRBD1. The CDR3 is 18 amino acids. Germline lookup yields CDR1 SGHDT and CDR2 YYEEEE. With 5 bases clipped from V and 4 bases from J, the junction kept 16 bases outside the gene matches. The CDR3, as DNA: TGTGCCAGCAGGGCCTCCGGGACAGGGGGTTTATTTTCCTATGGCTACACCTTC. This sequence encodes CASRASGTGGLFSYGYTF.